The 25 T cell receptor beta chains given below trace back to one sample, sequenced in a study of cytomegalovirus exposure and HLA in healthy donors. The protocol was immunoSEQ multiplex PCR, while the TCRdb copy is restricted to in-frame clones and leaves out a portion. Found here are 130,000 or so clones, about 85% of them singletons; the top ten hold roughly 2%. The sample was PBMCs. All receptors derive from a woman aged 30 to 39 in good health and CMV-seronegative.

This chain connects TRBV30 to TRBJ1-4; unclear D gene. Per germline, CDR1 GTSNPN and CDR2 SVGIG (reference sequence). Trimming left V 1 base short and J 8 bases short, with 26 bases between. CDR3 length: 18 residues. CDR3 bases: TGTGCCTGGAGTGCTCGAAGGACTCTACGGGCATATCGAGAAAAACTGTTTTTT. Translated, it gives CAWSARRTLRAYREKLFF.

The CDR3 coding sequence is TGCGCCAGCAGCCCCCACGAGGGCTCTGGAAACACCATATATTTT. This codes for CASSPHEGSGNTIYF. The chain carries TRBV5-1 and TRBJ1-3; D uncertain. The germline gives CDR1 SGHRS, CDR2 YFSETQ. The V end was cut by 4 bases, the J end by 0 bases, with 11 bases between. This CDR3 is 15 amino acids long.

The rearrangement joins TRBV12-1 to TRBJ1-5; the listed D gene, TRBD1, was not tested against the DNA. TRBV12-1 is a pseudogene segment. The CDR3 length is 15 residues. CDR3 residues: CASSQQGIGCQPQHF. CDR3 sequence (DNA): TGTGCCAGCAGCCAACAGGGGATAGGATGTCAGCCCCAGCATTTT.

J is TRBJ1-1 and V is TRBV2, with no clear D. Germline CDR1 is SNHLY and CDR2 is FYNNEI. The CDR3 extends over 13 amino acids. The CDR3 nucleotides are TGTACCGTCCAAACCACAGTGAACACTGAAGCTTTCTTT. Its protein product is CTVQTTVNTEAFF.

The J gene is TRBJ1-5, the V gene TRBV19; the match to TRBD1 covers 8 bases. Unmatched junction bases numbered 12, after V lost 3 bases and J lost 2 bases. Germline CDR1 is LNHDA and CDR2 is SQIVND (reference sequence). The CDR3 is 18 amino acids. CDR3 coding DNA: TGTGCCAGTAGTATTGGTTTCAGGGGGCGCCCCGGCAATCAGCCCCAGCATTTT. It translates to CASSIGFRGRPGNQPQHF.

The V gene is TRBV7-9, the J gene TRBJ1-1; a weak D match, TRBD1 (5 bases). Germline assignment: CDR1 SEHNR and CDR2 FQNEAQ (reference sequence). CDR3 length: 16 amino acids. Between the trimmed V and J ends, which lost 5 bases and 1 base, there was a span of 17 bases. The CDR3: CASSPSVGAGNTEAFF. The CDR3 bases are TGTGCCAGCAGCCCCTCGGTAGGGGCAGGGAACACTGAAGCTTTCTTT.

J is TRBJ2-2 and V is TRBV12-5, with a tentative D call TRBD2 (7 bases). V lost 0 bases and J lost 5, with 19 bases in between. Looked up from germline, CDR1 is LGHNT and CDR2 is FRNRAP. The CDR3 length is 18 residues. The CDR3 sequence is CASGLVPWGGQGTGELFF. The CDR3 coding sequence is TGTGCTAGTGGTTTGGTACCATGGGGGGGCCAGGGGACCGGGGAGCTGTTTTTT.

The CDR3 loop is CASSPTRQGTRPQHF. The CDR3 DNA is TGTGCCAGCAGCCCCACCCGACAGGGCACAAGGCCCCAGCATTTT. This chain connects TRBV6-1 to TRBJ1-5, with 7 positions matching TRBD1. The CDR3 loop spans 15 amino acids. Unmatched junction bases numbered 14, after V lost 6 bases and J lost 9 bases. CDR1 and CDR2 from the germline V gene are MNHNS and SASEGT.

The V call is TRBV11-2, the J call TRBJ1-4, with D unresolved. Germline assignment: CDR1 SGHAT and CDR2 FQNNGV. The CDR3 has 14 amino acids. Trimming shortened V by 5 bases and J by 2 bases, and 9 bases separated the two germline ends. Here the CDR3 reads CASSPYGTNEKLFF. CDR3 sequence (DNA): TGTGCCAGCAGCCCGTACGGGACTAATGAAAAACTGTTTTTT.

The chain recombines TRBV2 with TRBJ2-4; 8 nucleotides align to TRBD1. Trimming took 5 bases from V and 2 from J; bases not matched to a gene: 8. The germline CDR1 and CDR2 sequences are SNHLY and FYNNEI. The CDR3 totals 16 residues. CDR3 nucleotides: TGTGCCAGCAGTCCGGACAGGGTCTGGTCCAAAAACATTCAGTACTTC. Translating gives CASSPDRVWSKNIQYF.

The rearrangement uses TRBV5-1 and TRBJ2-3; 8 bases map to TRBD1. This CDR3 has 14 residues. CDR1 and CDR2 from the germline V gene are SGHRS and YFSETQ. V lost 2 bases to trimming and J lost 5 bases; unmatched junction nucleotides: 4. In DNA form, the CDR3 reads TGCGCCAGCAGCTTAGGACAGGGAAAAGATACGCAGTATTTT. Translation gives CASSLGQGKDTQYF.

J is TRBJ1-5 and V is TRBV19; 10 bases align to TRBD1. This CDR3 spans 17 amino acids. Unmatched junction bases numbered 8, after V lost 3 bases and J lost 3 bases. Germline-derived CDR1 and CDR2 are LNHDA and SQIVND (reference sequence). This CDR3 is CASSIGDRGSTNQPQHF. CDR3 DNA sequence: TGTGCCAGTAGTATCGGGGACAGGGGAAGTACCAATCAGCCCCAGCATTTT.

This rearrangement joins TRBV7-8 to TRBJ1-4; D gene ambiguous. The CDR3 extends over 15 amino acids. Germline values: CDR1 SGHVS, CDR2 FQNEAQ. The germline V and J ends were trimmed by 5 bases and 1 base, with 11 bases remaining between them. CDR3 in DNA: TGTGCCAGCAGCGGAGACGGTCTAACTAATGAAAAACTGTTTTTT. This encodes CASSGDGLTNEKLFF.

The rearrangement joins TRBV7-2 to TRBJ1-5, with TRBD1 matching over 11 bases. The length of the CDR3 is 17 residues. The germline gives CDR1 SGHTA, CDR2 FQGNSA. The V and J ends lost 5 bases and 0 bases, in that order; junction bases with no gene match: 6. DNA for the CDR3: TGTGCCAGCAGCCAGGGGACAGGGGGTTATAGCAATCAGCCCCAGCATTTT. Its translation: CASSQGTGGYSNQPQHF.

Only one count was recorded for this clone. The chain uses TRBV7-2 and TRBJ2-1; D is unresolved. The CDR3 is 11 residues long. Per the germline V gene, CDR1 is SGHTA and CDR2 is FQGNSA. V shed 3 bases and J shed 7 bases, with 4 bases lying between them. CDR3 region: CASSLRNEQFF. CDR3 nucleotides: TGTGCCAGCAGCTTGCGTAATGAGCAGTTCTTC.

The table lists this clone with a count of one. The chain is built from TRBV7-6 and TRBJ2-7, with 11 bases aligning to TRBD2. With V trimmed by 5 bases and J by 4 bases, 7 bases remained unmatched. This CDR3 is built from 15 residues. Germline V gene sequence: CDR1 SGHVS, CDR2 FNYEAQ. For the CDR3, the DNA is TGTGCCAGCAGCCCCCGAAGACTAGCGGGGTACGAGCAGTACTTC. Translating gives CASSPRRLAGYEQYF.

The chain is built from TRBV7-8 and TRBJ2-5; 11 bases are shared with TRBD2. This CDR3 is 19 amino acids long. The germline V gene has CDR1 SGHVS and CDR2 FQNEAQ. The V and J ends lost 5 bases and 0 bases, in that order; junction bases with no gene match: 14. This CDR3 reads CASSPYRISGGVYQETQYF. For the CDR3, the DNA is TGTGCCAGCAGCCCTTACCGCATTAGCGGGGGGGTGTACCAAGAGACCCAGTACTTC. The variable domain in full, with the rest retrieved from reference TRBV7-8 and TRBJ2-5, is GAGVSQSPRYKVAKRGQDVALRCDPISGHVSLFWYQQALGQGPEFLTYFQNEAQLDKSGLPSDRFFAERPEGSVSTLKIQRTQQEDSAVYLCASSPYRISGGVYQETQYFGPGTRLLVL.

J is TRBJ1-1 and V is TRBV5-6; the match to TRBD1 covers 10 bases. Germline V CDR1 and CDR2: SGHDT, YYEEEE. The CDR3 runs 13 residues. Trimming at V came to 4 bases and at J to 7 bases, leaving 4 bases not matched to a gene. The CDR3 loop reads CASSAGQGFEAFF. In nucleotides, the CDR3 is TGTGCCAGCAGCGCGGGACAGGGGTTTGAAGCTTTCTTT.

The V call is TRBV2, the J call TRBJ2-2, with no clear D. V was shortened by 1 base and J by 7 bases, with 7 bases between the two germline ends. The germline CDR1 and CDR2 sequences are SNHLY and FYNNEI. The CDR3 sequence is 13 residues long. The CDR3 nucleotides are TGTGCCAGCAGTGAAGTCCCGCGCGGGGAGCTGTTTTTT. It is translated as CASSEVPRGELFF.

CDR3 region: CSVVPSAETQYF. The CDR3 bases are TGCAGCGTCGTCCCTAGTGCAGAGACCCAGTACTTC. J is TRBJ2-5 and V is TRBV29-1; D is unclear. Germline V lookup: CDR1 SQVTM, CDR2 ANQGSEA. Trimming took off 6 bases at V and 4 bases at J, with 12 bases between the two ends. CDR3 size: 12 residues.

To note about this clone: The same CDR3 is also encoded by other DNA sequences in this sample. This chain connects TRBV19 to TRBJ1-1; TRBD1 might be the D (5 bases). V shed 3 bases and J shed 2 bases, with 7 bases lying between them. CDR1 and CDR2 from the germline V gene are LNHDA and SQIVND (reference sequence). The CDR3 totals 13 residues. The CDR3 loop reads CASSIQGNTEAFF. For the CDR3, the DNA is TGTGCCAGTAGTATTCAGGGAAACACTGAAGCTTTCTTT.

The genes are TRBV7-2 and TRBJ2-3; TRBD2 is a possible D gene (5 bases). The CDR3 loop spans 14 amino acids. Per germline, CDR1 SGHTA and CDR2 FQGNSA. V lost 5 bases, J lost 2 bases, and 11 bases lay in between. The CDR3 sequence: CASSPGDPTDTQYF. Written as DNA, the CDR3 is TGTGCCAGCAGCCCCGGGGATCCCACAGATACGCAGTATTTT. The full variable domain, completed using reference TRBV7-2 and TRBJ2-3, is GAGVSQSPSNKVTEKGKDVELRCDPISGHTALYWYRQSLGQGLEFLIYFQGNSAPDKSGLPSDRFSAERTGGSVSTLTIQRTQQEDSAVYLCASSPGDPTDTQYFGPGTRLTVL.

The chain couples TRBV6-5 to TRBJ2-2; 7 bases align to TRBD1. The CDR3 runs 14 residues. The germline V gene encodes CDR1 MNHEY and CDR2 SVGAGI. V lost 7 bases to trimming and J lost 0 bases; unmatched junction nucleotides: 2. CDR3 residues: CASKTGTNTGELFF. CDR3 DNA sequence: TGTGCCAGCAAGACAGGGACGAACACCGGGGAGCTGTTTTTT.

The genes are TRBV19 and TRBJ2-2; 9 bases are a match to TRBD1. This CDR3 region has 15 residues. Germline CDR1 is LNHDA and CDR2 is SQIVND (reference sequence). V was pared by 6 bases and J by 2 bases, with 4 bases of the junction left unmatched. CDR3 bases: TGTGCCAGTAGAATGGGACAGGGAAACACCGGGGAGCTGTTTTTT. It is translated as CASRMGQGNTGELFF.

The chain employs TRBV19 and TRBJ2-1, with D possibly matching TRBD1 (6 bases). CDR3 length equals 13 residues. Deletions cut 5 bases from V and 7 bases from J, with 12 bases between. The germline V gene encodes CDR1 LNHDA and CDR2 SQIVND (reference sequence). The CDR3 is CASSQGQRNEQFF. The CDR3 nucleotides are TGTGCCAGTAGTCAGGGACAACGGAATGAGCAGTTCTTC. Full variable domain (remainder filled in from reference TRBV19 and TRBJ2-1): DGGITQSPKYLFRKEGQNVTLSCEQNLNHDAMYWYRQDPGQGLRLIYYSQIVNDFQKGDIAEGYSVSREKKESFPLTVTSAQKNPTAFYLCASSQGQRNEQFFGPGTRLTVL.